This entry features one TCR beta chain sequence. Its antigen has not been determined. No base quality values were provided; no much bigger clone lies one nucleotide off. The data were taken from a study of blood T cell repertoires in COVID-19 (dated by TCRdb to 2018 to 2020). Notes on the research overall: The collaborator samples originated in the United States, Italy and Spain and spanned the acute and convalescent phases of COVID-19. The prospective study material was composed of cDNA or gDNA derived from T cells, B-cell-depleted T cells, or PBMCs. Subjects who had been exposed to COVID-19, were actively infected with it, or had recovered from it provided the deeply sampled blood TCRbeta repertoires that made up the dataset. The repertoires were released in a freely available public database intended as a resource for research on the immune response to SARS-CoV-2. Samples came from the ongoing ImmuneRACE study (first 160 participants) plus 1,254 subjects from 6 global collaborators. A de-identified subject ID, COVID-19 status, age in years and sex were almost always included in the sample metadata. HLA class I and class II types, where available, came from metadata supplied by the sample provider rather than from assay-based typing. What the research found in general, with its limitations: The amount of clinical and demographic metadata varied by source and participant and was provided uncurated.

Inclusive of the bounding cysteine and phenylalanine, the CDR3 is 14 residues long. Only CDR3 DNA is held: 42 bases, read in frame from base 1. V is pared back by 3 bases and J by 6 bases, with 17 bases lying between the germline termini. Per the germline V gene (reference sequence), GTSNPN is the CDR1 and SVGIG is the CDR2. The collaborating institutions used their own protocols to collect whole blood in K2EDTA tubes. For TCRbeta analysis, collaborators shipped samples in one of three forms: frozen whole blood, isolated PBMCs, or DNA extracted from either of those sample types. TCRbeta CDR3 regions were amplified from genomic DNA using the immunoSEQ Assay, a bias-controlled multiplex PCR. The original pipeline was this. The number of nucleated cells in each sample was estimated by amplification of reference gene primers within the assay. Sequence reads were collapsed and filtered to measure the absolute abundance of every unique TCRbeta CDR3 rearrangement. For each sample, productive Simpson clonality was calculated as the square root of Simpson's diversity index across productive rearrangements. As stored in TCRdb, this immuneACCESS dataset retains in-frame rearrangements with V and J assigned. A fraction of the clones does not appear; measured against another copy, unresolved V genes explain less than half of the discrepancy, and the remainder lacks a known reason. The V and J calls and clone size come from that table; D and trimming were worked out from the DNA. Here the sample has about 68,000 clones; roughly 85% occur a single time. Less than 30% of the sample is in the top ten clones.

The sample was peripheral blood. The V and J genes are TRBV30 and TRBJ1-1, with the D gene uncertain. The sequence was collected from a man aged 50-60 years with acute or convalescent COVID-19. The nucleotides are TGTGCCTGGAGGGCGGAGGGTTGGGTGCCTGAAGCTTTCTTT. Its product reads: CAWRAEGWVPEAFF.